A selection of T cell receptor beta chains follows, all from one sample in a study of beta chain features in type 1 diabetes. Clones were sequenced by immunoSEQ multiplex PCR, and TCRdb holds only the in-frame ones, with some missing. The sample consists of approximately 470,000 clones, around 30% of them appearing once. Sequencing was performed on naive CD4+ T cells from blood. The receptors derive from a man younger than 35 in good health. The CDR3 runs from the conserved cysteine through the conserved F or W. The D gene is left open where the match is weak. Clone size is not always given. Where it is, it says once, few, many or a class for expanded clones.

clone size: few
D gene: TRBD2
J gene: TRBJ2-2
V gene: TRBV30
CDR3 protein: CAWSVLAGNTGELFF
CDR3 DNA: TGTGCCTGGAGTGTACTAGCGGGCAACACCGGGGAGCTGTTTTTT

clone size: NA
D gene: NA
J gene: TRBJ2-6
V gene: TRBV25-1
CDR3 protein: CASTGANVLTF
CDR3 DNA: TGTGCCAGCACTGGGGCCAACGTCCTGACTTTC

clone size: NA
D gene: TRBD2
J gene: TRBJ2-2
V gene: TRBV15
CDR3 protein: CATATSGSHRELFF
CDR3 DNA: TGTGCCACCGCGACTAGCGGTTCGCACCGGGAGCTGTTTTTT

clone size: NA
D gene: TRBD2
J gene: TRBJ2-1
V gene: TRBV27
CDR3 protein: CASSNSGEYNEQFF
CDR3 DNA: TGTGCCAGCAGTAATAGCGGGGAGTACAATGAGCAGTTCTTC

clone size: few
D gene: NA
J gene: TRBJ1-1
V gene: TRBV29-1
CDR3 protein: CSVGHSQVNVNTEAFF
CDR3 DNA: TGCAGCGTTGGTCATTCACAGGTCAATGTGAACACTGAAGCTTTCTTT

clone size: NA
D gene: NA
J gene: TRBJ2-7
V gene: TRBV30
CDR3 protein: CAWTGQGGYEQYF
CDR3 DNA: TGTGCCTGGACGGGCCAGGGGGGCTACGAGCAGTACTTC

clone size: few
D gene: NA
J gene: TRBJ1-2
V gene: TRBV30
CDR3 protein: CAWSVLILDNPGFGYTF
CDR3 DNA: TGTGCCTGGAGTGTCCTTATCCTGGACAACCCCGGGTTTGGCTACACCTTC

clone size: NA
D gene: TRBD2
J gene: TRBJ2-2
V gene: TRBV7-9
CDR3 protein: CASSRLAGELFF
CDR3 DNA: TGTGCCAGCAGCCGACTAGCGGGGGAGCTGTTTTTT

clone size: NA
D gene: NA
J gene: TRBJ2-7
V gene: TRBV30
CDR3 protein: CAWKGGSYEQYF
CDR3 DNA: TGTGCCTGGAAAGGGGGATCCTACGAGCAGTACTTC

clone size: NA
D gene: NA
J gene: TRBJ2-3
V gene: TRBV7-6
CDR3 protein: CASSLVSSTDTQYF
CDR3 DNA: TGTGCCAGCAGCTTAGTGTCGAGCACAGATACGCAGTATTTT

clone size: NA
D gene: NA
J gene: TRBJ2-2
V gene: TRBV9
CDR3 protein: CASSPRTANTGELFF
CDR3 DNA: TGTGCCAGCAGCCCCCGGACAGCGAACACCGGGGAGCTGTTTTTT

clone size: NA
D gene: NA
J gene: TRBJ2-1
V gene: TRBV29-1
CDR3 protein: CSALTGRVNEQFF
CDR3 DNA: TGCAGCGCACTCACAGGGCGGGTCAATGAGCAGTTCTTC

clone size: NA
D gene: NA
J gene: TRBJ2-7
V gene: TRBV18
CDR3 protein: CASSPGTRIYEQYF
CDR3 DNA: TGTGCCAGCTCACCCGGGACTCGAATCTACGAGCAGTACTTC

clone size: few
D gene: TRBD2
J gene: TRBJ2-7
V gene: TRBV25-1
CDR3 protein: CASSGEGGSSYEQYF
CDR3 DNA: TGTGCCAGCAGTGGGGAGGGAGGGTCGTCCTACGAGCAGTACTTC

clone size: NA
D gene: NA
J gene: TRBJ1-4
V gene: TRBV27
CDR3 protein: CASSLMGQLGEKLFF
CDR3 DNA: TGTGCCAGCAGTTTAATGGGGCAGCTGGGCGAAAAACTGTTTTTT

clone size: NA
D gene: NA
J gene: TRBJ2-6
V gene: TRBV10-3
CDR3 protein: CAISEGQAGANVLTF
CDR3 DNA: TGTGCCATCAGTGAAGGGCAAGCTGGGGCCAACGTCCTGACTTTC

clone size: few
D gene: TRBD1
J gene: TRBJ2-3
V gene: TRBV30
CDR3 protein: CAWSAPGTGVGDTQYF
CDR3 DNA: TGTGCCTGGAGTGCACCAGGGACAGGGGTTGGAGATACGCAGTATTTT

clone size: NA
D gene: NA
J gene: TRBJ1-2
V gene: TRBV7-9
CDR3 protein: CASSDPGISLVGYTF
CDR3 DNA: TGTGCCAGCAGCGATCCCGGGATTTCGTTGGTTGGCTACACCTTC

clone size: NA
D gene: TRBD2
J gene: TRBJ2-5
V gene: TRBV30
CDR3 protein: CAWSVRGVVQETQYF
CDR3 DNA: TGTGCCTGGAGTGTCCGGGGGGTGGTGCAAGAGACCCAGTACTTC

clone size: few
D gene: NA
J gene: TRBJ2-3
V gene: TRBV29-1
CDR3 protein: CSVESKYTDTQYF
CDR3 DNA: TGCAGCGTTGAGTCGAAGTACACAGATACGCAGTATTTT

clone size: NA
D gene: NA
J gene: TRBJ1-2
V gene: TRBV18
CDR3 protein: CASSPDSYYGYTF
CDR3 DNA: TGTGCCAGCTCACCGGACAGCTACTATGGCTACACCTTC

clone size: few
D gene: NA
J gene: TRBJ2-5
V gene: TRBV30
CDR3 protein: CAVARDPQETQYF
CDR3 DNA: TGTGCCGTCGCCCGGGACCCTCAAGAGACCCAGTACTTC

clone size: NA
D gene: TRBD2
J gene: TRBJ2-3
V gene: TRBV30
CDR3 protein: CAWASGSTDTQYF
CDR3 DNA: TGTGCCTGGGCTAGCGGGAGCACAGATACGCAGTATTTT

clone size: NA
D gene: NA
J gene: TRBJ1-1
V gene: TRBV29-1
CDR3 protein: CSGRSTEAFF
CDR3 DNA: TGCAGTGGCCGGAGCACTGAAGCTTTCTTT

clone size: NA
D gene: NA
J gene: TRBJ2-7
V gene: TRBV5-1
CDR3 protein: CASSLISDGRQYF
CDR3 DNA: TGCGCCAGCAGCCTAATCTCGGACGGGAGGCAGTACTTC

clone size: NA
D gene: TRBD1
J gene: TRBJ1-1
V gene: TRBV29-1
CDR3 protein: CSVDRAGGRMNTEAFF
CDR3 DNA: TGCAGCGTAGACAGGGCAGGGGGTAGGATGAACACTGAAGCTTTCTTT

clone size: NA
D gene: NA
J gene: TRBJ2-5
V gene: TRBV7-7
CDR3 protein: CASSLGAGPETQYF
CDR3 DNA: TGTGCCAGCAGCTTAGGGGCCGGTCCGGAGACCCAGTACTTC

clone size: NA
D gene: NA
J gene: TRBJ2-3
V gene: TRBV9
CDR3 protein: CASSVWDQGTDTQYF
CDR3 DNA: TGTGCCAGCAGCGTATGGGACCAGGGCACAGATACGCAGTATTTT

clone size: NA
D gene: NA
J gene: TRBJ2-7
V gene: TRBV30
CDR3 protein: CAWTYERASSYEQYF
CDR3 DNA: TGTGCCTGGACGTACGAGCGGGCCAGCTCCTACGAGCAGTACTTC

clone size: NA
D gene: NA
J gene: TRBJ1-5
V gene: TRBV28
CDR3 protein: CASRLLLSNQPQHF
CDR3 DNA: TGTGCCAGCAGGCTCCTCTTGAGCAATCAGCCCCAGCATTTT

clone size: NA
D gene: NA
J gene: TRBJ1-5
V gene: TRBV28
CDR3 protein: CASSFQVNQPQHF
CDR3 DNA: TGTGCCAGCAGTTTTCAGGTCAATCAGCCCCAGCATTTT

clone size: NA
D gene: TRBD1
J gene: TRBJ2-5
V gene: TRBV2
CDR3 protein: CASSFWGQVQETQYF
CDR3 DNA: TGTGCCAGCAGTTTTTGGGGACAGGTCCAAGAGACCCAGTACTTC

clone size: few
D gene: NA
J gene: TRBJ2-7
V gene: TRBV6-1
CDR3 protein: CASSQGNSYEQYF
CDR3 DNA: TGTGCCAGCAGCCAGGGAAACTCCTACGAGCAGTACTTC

clone size: few
D gene: NA
J gene: TRBJ1-1
V gene: TRBV30
CDR3 protein: CAWSAYRSLGTEAFF
CDR3 DNA: TGTGCCTGGAGTGCCTACAGGTCGCTGGGGACTGAAGCTTTCTTT

clone size: NA
D gene: NA
J gene: TRBJ2-1
V gene: TRBV30
CDR3 protein: CAWRGGRSYNEQFF
CDR3 DNA: TGTGCCTGGAGGGGGGGACGGTCCTACAATGAGCAGTTCTTC

clone size: NA
D gene: NA
J gene: TRBJ2-3
V gene: TRBV7-9
CDR3 protein: CASSLAGVKGNTQYF
CDR3 DNA: TGTGCCAGCAGCTTAGCTGGGGTGAAGGGAAATACGCAGTATTTT

clone size: NA
D gene: NA
J gene: TRBJ2-5
V gene: TRBV10-3
CDR3 protein: CAISAVTSETQYF
CDR3 DNA: TGTGCCATCAGTGCGGTTACCTCAGAGACCCAGTACTTC

clone size: NA
D gene: NA
J gene: TRBJ2-5
V gene: TRBV19
CDR3 protein: CASSGQYQETQYF
CDR3 DNA: TGTGCCAGTAGCGGTCAGTACCAAGAGACCCAGTACTTC

clone size: NA
D gene: NA
J gene: TRBJ2-2
V gene: TRBV7-6
CDR3 protein: CASSLVTPSNTGELFF
CDR3 DNA: TGTGCCAGCAGCTTAGTCACCCCCTCGAACACCGGGGAGCTGTTTTTT

clone size: once
D gene: NA
J gene: TRBJ1-1
V gene: TRBV30
CDR3 protein: CAWSARTWGTEAFF
CDR3 DNA: TGTGCCTGGAGTGCCCGGACCTGGGGGACTGAAGCTTTCTTT

clone size: few
D gene: NA
J gene: TRBJ2-5
V gene: TRBV10-3
CDR3 protein: CAISEWWTEQETQYF
CDR3 DNA: TGTGCCATCAGTGAGTGGTGGACGGAGCAAGAGACCCAGTACTTC

clone size: NA
D gene: NA
J gene: TRBJ1-1
V gene: TRBV29-1
CDR3 protein: CSTLTVNTEAFF
CDR3 DNA: TGCAGCACCCTGACAGTGAACACTGAAGCTTTCTTT

clone size: NA
D gene: TRBD2
J gene: TRBJ2-1
V gene: TRBV7-9
CDR3 protein: CAITRTSSYNEQFF
CDR3 DNA: TGTGCCATAACGAGGACTAGCTCCTACAATGAGCAGTTCTTC

clone size: NA
D gene: TRBD2
J gene: TRBJ2-1
V gene: TRBV27
CDR3 protein: CASSQLAGGYNEQFF
CDR3 DNA: TGTGCCAGCAGTCAATTAGCGGGAGGTTACAATGAGCAGTTCTTC

clone size: NA
D gene: NA
J gene: TRBJ1-2
V gene: TRBV15
CDR3 protein: CATSRDSGPGYTF
CDR3 DNA: TGTGCCACCAGCAGAGATTCAGGTCCTGGCTACACCTTC

clone size: few
D gene: NA
J gene: TRBJ1-5
V gene: TRBV6-1
CDR3 protein: CASSEVGHQPQHF
CDR3 DNA: TGTGCCAGCAGTGAAGTGGGGCATCAGCCCCAGCATTTT

clone size: NA
D gene: TRBD1
J gene: TRBJ2-4
V gene: TRBV30
CDR3 protein: CAWSPTGGTNIQYF
CDR3 DNA: TGTGCCTGGAGTCCCACAGGGGGCACAAACATTCAGTACTTC

clone size: few
D gene: TRBD2
J gene: TRBJ2-5
V gene: TRBV29-1
CDR3 protein: CSVTSGEETQYF
CDR3 DNA: TGCAGCGTCACGAGCGGGGAAGAGACCCAGTACTTC

clone size: NA
D gene: NA
J gene: TRBJ2-2
V gene: TRBV19
CDR3 protein: CASSIGSDTGELFF
CDR3 DNA: TGTGCCAGTAGTATAGGCTCGGACACCGGGGAGCTGTTTTTT

clone size: NA
D gene: TRBD1
J gene: TRBJ2-1
V gene: TRBV5-6
CDR3 protein: CASSLDRGRDYNEQFF
CDR3 DNA: TGTGCCAGCAGCTTGGACAGGGGCCGAGACTACAATGAGCAGTTCTTC

clone size: NA
D gene: NA
J gene: TRBJ2-1
V gene: TRBV5-1
CDR3 protein: CASSLAGVTYNEQFF
CDR3 DNA: TGCGCCAGCAGCTTGGCGGGAGTAACCTACAATGAGCAGTTCTTC

clone size: few
D gene: TRBD2
J gene: TRBJ2-7
V gene: TRBV30
CDR3 protein: CAWSRTSGPYEQYF
CDR3 DNA: TGTGCCTGGAGCCGGACTAGCGGCCCCTACGAGCAGTACTTC

clone size: NA
D gene: NA
J gene: TRBJ1-1
V gene: TRBV27
CDR3 protein: CASSRWTGWNTEAFF
CDR3 DNA: TGTGCCAGCAGTCGGTGGACGGGCTGGAACACTGAAGCTTTCTTT

clone size: NA
D gene: NA
J gene: TRBJ1-1
V gene: TRBV18
CDR3 protein: CASSPQGWTEAFF
CDR3 DNA: TGTGCCAGCTCACCACAGGGATGGACTGAAGCTTTCTTT